This T cell receptor (beta chain) derives from a study of Ad26.COV2.S vaccination and SARS-CoV-2 variants. A note on this clone: Its antigen is not identified.

Germline CDR1 and CDR2: WSHSY and SAAADI. The CDR3 totals 14 residues. Deletions cut 3 bases from V and 2 bases from J, with 11 bases between. The table came from immunoSEQ multiplex PCR; TCRdb's copy has only in-frame clones and leaves some out. The data contain under 95,000 clones, less than 85% of them singletons. Study conclusions and caveats: In vaccinated individuals, spike-specific CD8+ and CD4+ T cell responses reportedly displayed substantial breadth.

The chain joins TRBV10-2 to TRBJ2-7; D uncertain. The sequence came from a human donor who had recovered from COVID-19. The source was peripheral blood, collected after recovery from COVID-19. CDR3 region: CASSDPPQTYEQYF. CDR3 coding DNA: TGCGCCAGCAGTGATCCCCCCCAAACCTACGAGCAGTACTTC.